The T cell receptor beta chain described here comes from a study of blood T cell repertoires in COVID-19 (dated by TCRdb to 2018 to 2021). For the study in its entirety: Collaborator samples came from the United States, Italy and Spain and covered acute and convalescent phases of COVID-19. The material from the prospective study consisted of cDNA or gDNA derived from T cells, B-cell-depleted T cells, or PBMCs. The samples were drawn from two sources: the first 160 participants of the ongoing ImmuneRACE study, and 950 to 1,500 subjects contributed by 6 global collaborators. Sample metadata almost always included a de-identified subject ID, COVID-19 status, age in years and sex. Where available, HLA class I and class II types were taken from metadata supplied by the sample provider and were not determined by assay-based typing. The repertoires were released in a freely available public database intended as a resource for research on the immune response to SARS-CoV-2. Deeply sampled blood TCRbeta repertoires from subjects exposed to, actively infected with, or recovered from COVID-19 were included in the dataset. Results the study describes overall, beyond this receptor: Clinical and demographic metadata were provided uncurated, with the amount varying by source and participant.

A remark on this clone: There is no known antigen for this receptor. Qualities for individual bases were not recorded, and no much larger clone is one base off.

The CDR3 spans 14 residues, from the cysteine through the phenylalanine. Only the CDR3 portion is preserved as DNA: 42 bases, with reading frame beginning at the first base. Per the germline V gene, SGHRS is the CDR1 and YFSETQ is the CDR2. At the junction V is shortened by 0 bases and J by 5 bases, with 11 bases in between. The immunoSEQ Assay, a bias-controlled multiplex PCR, was used to amplify TCRbeta CDR3 regions from genomic DNA. In the authors' own workflow: The number of nucleated cells in each sample was estimated by amplification of reference gene primers within the assay. To quantify the absolute abundance of each unique TCRbeta CDR3 rearrangement, sequence reads were collapsed and filtered. For each sample, productive Simpson clonality was calculated by taking the square root of Simpson's diversity index across productive rearrangements. TCRdb mirrors the immuneACCESS table, restricted to in-frame sequences. Some clones are absent from its copies; in checked studies, under half trace to an unresolved V gene, and the reason for the others is unknown. That table supplies the V and J calls and clone size; D and trimming were determined from the DNA. The table for this sample lists about half a million clones; approximately 91% of them were counted only once. The top ten clonotypes cover roughly 8% of the sample.

Participants in the prospective study were aged about 18 to 89 years, lived in 20 to 30 United States geographic areas, and enrolled through a virtual design. In the prospective study, participants were assigned to cohorts based on the clinical history participants reported in a screening survey and a study questionnaire. Recovered participants in ImmuneRACE Cohort 3 were defined as having two consecutive negative NP/OP PCR tests, clearance from a healthcare professional, or resolution of symptoms. Mobile phlebotomists in the prospective study collected whole blood, serum and a nasopharyngeal or oropharyngeal swab from every participant. Over a roughly two-month period, participants in the prospective study had the option of providing additional blood draws and questionnaires. Blood samples from the prospective study were shipped frozen or at room temperature prior to DNA extraction.

The sequencing sample was made of PBMCs or T cells enriched from blood (not recorded which). This chain joins TRBV5-1 to TRBJ1-2; a tentative D match to TRBD1 spans 5 bases. The origin of this receptor is a woman in her fifties or sixties who had recovered from COVID-19. The base sequence is TGCGCCAGCAGCTTGGATCCCGGGGGGTATGGCTACACCTTC. This gives the protein CASSLDPGGYGYTF.